The source of this T cell receptor beta chain is a study of CD8 T cells in Susac syndrome. Whole-study findings and limits: A relatively small number of individuals underwent TCR sequencing and HLA analysis.

Sequencing of TCR beta drew on CD8+ and CD4+ T cells from blood. In contrast to the negatively isolated CD8+ and CD4+ T cells, TEMRA cells were FACS-enriched. About 0.5 to 1 ug RNA was reverse transcribed with random hexamers. Amplification of TCR beta CDR3 was carried out by immunoSEQ multiplex PCR, which covered 54 Vbeta and 13 Jbeta segments. A single record per CDR3 protein comes from TCRdb applying MiXCR to the immunoSEQ multiplex PCR reads. The data contain roughly 200,000 distinct CDR3 sequences, roughly 94% of them seen just once; the ten biggest clones take up around 0.08%. Points on this clonotype: Its cognate antigen is unknown.

CDR1 LGHDT and CDR2 YNNKEL come from the germline V gene (reference sequence). This CDR3 is built from 18 residues. Trimming shortened V by 1 base and J by 0 bases, and 13 bases separated the two germline ends. The source material was CD4+ T cells from PBMCs. V is TRBV3-1 and J is TRBJ2-6; D not certain. The origin of this receptor is a human donor with multiple sclerosis. CDR3 protein: CASSQASHAASGANVLTF. CDR3 nucleotides: TGTGCCAGCAGCCAAGCGTCTCACGCGGCCTCTGGGGCCAACGTCCTGACTTTC. Drawing the rest from reference TRBV3-1 and TRBJ2-6, the complete variable domain is DTAVSQTPKYLVTQMGNDKSIKCEQNLGHDTMYWYKQDSKKFLKIMFSYNNKELIINETVPNRFSPKSPDKAHLNLHINSLELGDSAVYFCASSQASHAASGANVLTFGAGSRLTVL.